Sequencing of this TCR beta chain was carried out in a study of T cell repertoires in cytomegalovirus infection. The wider study: Public TCR beta signatures were indicative of both CMV infection and a matching HLA type.

TCRdb re-called the reads through MiXCR, storing one row per CDR3 protein. The data hold a few hundred thousand distinct CDR3 sequences, with over 8% observed a single time. This clonotype was seen many times. The length of the CDR3 is 15 residues. V was pared by 6 bases and J by 8 bases, with 10 bases of the junction left unmatched. Germline V gene data show CDR1 as MDHEN and CDR2 as SYDVKM. The sample taken for sequencing was PBMCs. The J gene is TRBJ2-1, the V gene TRBV28; 10 positions match TRBD1. The receptor was isolated from a human donor in good health (CMV status not recorded). Some clones in this sample may be carry-over from other donors' samples. This chain's CDR3 is CASSRGQGVVDEQFF. The DNA of the CDR3 is TGTGCCAGCAGCCGCGGACAGGGGGTAGTTGATGAGCAGTTCTTC.